Listed below are T cell receptor beta chains from one sample, sequenced in a study of blood T cells in healthy people across ages. TCRdb analysed the 5' RACE reads with MiXCR anew, one entry per CDR3 protein. Of about 630,000 distinct CDR3 sequences listed, 20% to 25% are singletons. The sequenced sample consisted of blood. These receptor sequences come from a man between 65 and 79 years old in good health. CDR3s include the opening cysteine and the closing phenylalanine or tryptophan. The D gene is left open where the match is weak. Clone size is not always given. Where it is, it says once, few, many or a class for expanded clones.

>TRBV7-3|TRBJ2-1|.|few
TGTGCCAGCAGCTTAGGAGGCAACACCTACAATGAGCAGTTCTTC
CASSLGGNTYNEQFF
>TRBV11-2|TRBJ2-2|.|few
TGTGCCAGCAGCTTATCCTGGGGTCGGACCGGGGAGCTGTTTTTT
CASSLSWGRTGELFF
>TRBV6-1|TRBJ2-2|.|few
TGTGCCAGCAGTGAAGCGCTTGGGAGGGGGCTGACCGGGGAGCTGTTTTTT
CASSEALGRGLTGELFF
>TRBV2|TRBJ2-2|.|few
TGTGCCAGCACCGCCAGGGCGGAGGGGGAGCTGTTTTTT
CASTARAEGELFF
>TRBV7-3|TRBJ2-7|TRBD2|.
TGTGCCAGCAGCCATCGGGGGGGCGCAAATTACGAGCAGTACTTC
CASSHRGGANYEQYF
>TRBV6-5|TRBJ2-7|.|.
TGTGCCAGCAGCCGACAAAAAGCCTACGAGCAGTACTTC
CASSRQKAYEQYF
>TRBV29-1|TRBJ2-1|TRBD2|few
TGCAGCGTTCACACTAGCGGGAGTTTATCCTACAATGAGCAGTTCTTC
CSVHTSGSLSYNEQFF
>TRBV12-3/TRBV12-4|TRBJ2-5|TRBD2|few
TGTGCCAGCAGTCCTCTGGCTAGCGGGAGTGACGCGACCCAGTACTTC
CASSPLASGSDATQYF
>TRBV7-2|TRBJ2-5|.|.
TGTGCCAGCAGCTTAGCGATAGGGTACCAAGAGACCCAGTACTTC
CASSLAIGYQETQYF
>TRBV27|TRBJ1-1|TRBD1|few
TGTGCCAGCAGTCGGGACAGGGGAGGAACTGAAGCTTTCTTT
CASSRDRGGTEAFF
>TRBV20-1|TRBJ2-7|TRBD2|many
TGCAGTGCTAGAAGGACTAGCGGGTCATACGAGCAGTACTTC
CSARRTSGSYEQYF
>TRBV6-6|TRBJ2-7|.|.
TGTGCCAGCAGCCCCTCAGACTACGAGCAGTACTTC
CASSPSDYEQYF
>TRBV2|TRBJ2-2|TRBD2|few
TGTGCCTCCGAGGCTAGCGGGAGCACCGGGGAGCTGTTTTTT
CASEASGSTGELFF
>TRBV6-6|TRBJ2-5|.|few
TGTGCCAGCAGTCCCGACAGGAGTCAACTACGTCAGTACTTC
CASSPDRSQLRQYF
>TRBV27|TRBJ2-7|TRBD1|many
TGTGCCAGCAGTCCGGGACAGGTAAACGAGCAGTACTTC
CASSPGQVNEQYF
>TRBV7-2|TRBJ1-5|.|.
TGTGCCAGCAGCCCGAATGGCAATCAGCCCCAGCATTTT
CASSPNGNQPQHF
>TRBV3-1|TRBJ1-1|TRBD1|.
TGTGCCAGCAGGCCAGGGGGATCGAACACTGAAGCTTTCTTT
CASRPGGSNTEAFF
>TRBV6-5|TRBJ2-1|TRBD1|.
TGTGCCAGCAGTTACCGAGGACAGGATCGCTCCTACAATGAGCAGTTCTTC
CASSYRGQDRSYNEQFF
>TRBV7-2|TRBJ2-5|.|.
TGTGCCAGCAGCTCCAGTCAGGGGCCCCAAGAGACCCAGTACTTC
CASSSSQGPQETQYF
>TRBV7-7|TRBJ2-1|TRBD2|.
TGTGCTAGCAGCTATGAACTAGCGGGGTCCAATGAGCAGTTCTTC
CASSYELAGSNEQFF
>TRBV24-1|TRBJ2-2|.|many
TGTGCCACCAGTGATTTAGGGGCAGGGTGGAGCACCGGGGAGCTGTTTTTT
CATSDLGAGWSTGELFF
>TRBV5-1|TRBJ2-5|TRBD1|once
TGCGCCAGCAGGAAACAGGGGAGAGGCCAAGAGACCCAGTACTTC
CASRKQGRGQETQYF
>TRBV24-1|TRBJ2-7|TRBD1|.
TGTGCCACCAGTGGCGCCAGGGGGCCCCCCTACGAGCAGTACTTC
CATSGARGPPYEQYF
>TRBV2|TRBJ2-2|.|few
TGTGCCACAGAACCCGGGACCAAGAACACCGGGGAGCTGTTTTTT
CATEPGTKNTGELFF
>TRBV5-1|TRBJ1-2|.|.
TGCGCCAGCGGAACCTCGTACAGGGATGGCTACACCTTC
CASGTSYRDGYTF
>TRBV5-5|TRBJ1-1|.|few
TGTGCCAGCAGCCCACTACTTGGGACTGAAGCTTTCTTT
CASSPLLGTEAFF
>TRBV29-1|TRBJ2-7|.|many
TGCAGCGTTATGGGGGCCGAGCAGTACTTC
CSVMGAEQYF
>TRBV6-5|TRBJ2-2|.|many
TGTGCCAGCAGTTCGACGACCGGGGAGCTGTTTTTT
CASSSTTGELFF
>TRBV10-3|TRBJ2-1|.|few
TGTGCCATCAGGTCTTCGGGAAGTAATGAGCAGTTCTTC
CAIRSSGSNEQFF
>TRBV6-6|TRBJ2-7|TRBD2|.
TGTGCCGGCAGTCCTACTAGCGGAATCTCCTACGAGCAGTACTTC
CAGSPTSGISYEQYF
>TRBV28|TRBJ2-5|.|.
TGTGCCAGCAGTTTGTACCGTATGGCCCAGTACTTC
CASSLYRMAQYF
>TRBV28|TRBJ2-5|.|.
TGTGCTTCATCTAATCGCGCGGAGACCCAGTACTTC
CASSNRAETQYF
>TRBV12-3/TRBV12-4|TRBJ2-2|.|.
TGTGCCAGCAACTACCAGGGGCCCACCGGGGAGCTGTTTTTT
CASNYQGPTGELFF
>TRBV4-1|TRBJ2-1|TRBD2|.
TGCGCCAGCAGCCCAGATCTGGTAGCGGGCCCCACCTACAATGAGCAGTTCTTC
CASSPDLVAGPTYNEQFF
>TRBV6-6|TRBJ2-5|.|many
TGTGCCAGCAGTTACTTGGAGACCCAGTACTTC
CASSYLETQYF
>TRBV7-2|TRBJ2-7|.|many
TGCGCCAGCAGCTTGGAACAGGGCTACGAGCAGTACTTC
CASSLEQGYEQYF
>TRBV21-1|TRBJ2-7|.|.
TGTGCCAGCGTGCCCCCGGCGGGTGGATCTGGCGAGCAGTACTTC
CASVPPAGGSGEQYF
>TRBV6-6|TRBJ2-5|TRBD1|.
TGTGCCAGCAGCCCGGGACAGGGGTACCAAGAGACCCAGTACTTC
CASSPGQGYQETQYF
>TRBV7-3|TRBJ2-1|.|.
TGTGCCAGCAGCTTAGGTAATCCGACAGGCTACAATGAGCAGTTCTTC
CASSLGNPTGYNEQFF
>TRBV20-1|TRBJ1-3|.|.
TGCAGTGCTAGGGCGATTGAACCTGGAAACACCATATATTTT
CSARAIEPGNTIYF
>TRBV4-1|TRBJ2-1|.|many
TGCGCCAGCAGCCACAGAGGGGTGACCTCCTACAATGAGCAGTTCTTC
CASSHRGVTSYNEQFF
>TRBV27|TRBJ2-5|TRBD2|few
TGTGCCAGCAGTACGGGACTAGCGGGGGGATCCCAGTACTTC
CASSTGLAGGSQYF
>TRBV14|TRBJ2-7|.|.
TGTGCCAGCAGCCCGGACTGGAGTGAGGACGAGCAGTACTTC
CASSPDWSEDEQYF
>TRBV6-1|TRBJ2-1|TRBD2|.
TGTGCCAGCAGTGGGACTAGCGGGAATCCCTACAATGAGCAGTTCTTC
CASSGTSGNPYNEQFF